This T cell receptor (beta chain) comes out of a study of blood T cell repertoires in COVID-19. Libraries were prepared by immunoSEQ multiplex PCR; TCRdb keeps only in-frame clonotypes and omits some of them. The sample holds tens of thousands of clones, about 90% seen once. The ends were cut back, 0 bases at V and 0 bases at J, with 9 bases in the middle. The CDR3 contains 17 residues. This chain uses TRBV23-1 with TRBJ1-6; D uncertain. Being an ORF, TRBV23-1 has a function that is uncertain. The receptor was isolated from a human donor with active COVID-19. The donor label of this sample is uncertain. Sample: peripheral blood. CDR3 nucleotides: TGCGCCAGCAGTCAATCGTGCCCGAGCTCCTATAATTCACCCCTCCACTTT. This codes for CASSQSCPSSYNSPLHF.